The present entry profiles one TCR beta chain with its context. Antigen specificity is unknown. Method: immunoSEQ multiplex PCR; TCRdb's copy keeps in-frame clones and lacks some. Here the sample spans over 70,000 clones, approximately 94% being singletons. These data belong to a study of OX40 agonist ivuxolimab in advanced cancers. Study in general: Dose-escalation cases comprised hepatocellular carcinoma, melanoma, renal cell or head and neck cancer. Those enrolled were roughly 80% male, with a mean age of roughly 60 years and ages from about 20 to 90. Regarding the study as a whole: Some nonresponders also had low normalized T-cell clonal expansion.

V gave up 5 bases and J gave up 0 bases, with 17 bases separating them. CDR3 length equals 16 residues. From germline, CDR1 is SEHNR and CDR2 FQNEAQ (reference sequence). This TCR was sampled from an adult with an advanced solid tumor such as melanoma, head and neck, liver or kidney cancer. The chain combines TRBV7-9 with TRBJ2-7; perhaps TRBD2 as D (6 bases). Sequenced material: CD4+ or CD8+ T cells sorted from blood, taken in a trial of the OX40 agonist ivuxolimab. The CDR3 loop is CASSHIRDGSSYEQYF. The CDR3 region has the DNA TGTGCCAGCAGCCATATTCGGGACGGGAGCTCCTACGAGCAGTACTTC.